Following are 21 T cell receptor beta chains from one sample sequenced in a study of blood T cell repertoires in COVID-19. Profiling relied on immunoSEQ multiplex PCR, and the TCRdb table lists in-frame clones only, not all of them. Of about 55,000 clones listed, less than 90% were seen once; the top ten hold about 1.8%. Material for sequencing was peripheral blood. The receptors derive from an older woman with acute or convalescent COVID-19.

V usage is TRBV5-6 and J usage is TRBJ1-2; no reliable D call. The CDR3 runs to 16 residues. CDR1 and CDR2 (germline): SGHDT, YYEEEE. V was pared by 4 bases and J by 4 bases, with 20 bases between. This CDR3 reads CASSLARFYTPYGYTF. DNA of the CDR3: TGTGCCAGCAGCCTAGCAAGGTTCTACACTCCCTATGGCTACACCTTC.

This chain uses TRBV5-4 with TRBJ2-7; possibly TRBD1 for D (6 bases). Germline CDR1 is SGHNT and CDR2 is YYREEE (reference sequence). The CDR3 is 14 amino acids. Trimming left V 10 bases short and J 2 bases short, with 19 bases between. The CDR3 sequence: CAGGQSGAAYEQYF. The CDR3 region has the DNA TGTGCCGGAGGACAGTCAGGCGCGGCCTACGAGCAGTACTTC. Full variable domain (remainder filled in from reference TRBV5-4 and TRBJ2-7): ETGVTQSPTHLIKTRGQQVTLRCSSQSGHNTVSWYQQALGQGPQFIFQYYREEENGRGNFPPRFSGLQFPNYSSELNVNALELDDSALYLCAGGQSGAAYEQYFGPGTRLTVT.

This clone was seen once. The chain recombines TRBV15 with TRBJ1-4; possible D gene TRBD1, 6 bases. This CDR3 has 14 amino acids. The V end lost 4 bases, the J end lost 5 bases, and 11 bases lay between the germline ends. From germline, CDR1 is LNHNV and CDR2 YYDKDF (reference sequence). The CDR3, as DNA: TGTGCCACCAGCATCCACAGGGAGAATGAAAAACTGTTTTTT. Its protein is CATSIHRENEKLFF. Using reference TRBV15 and TRBJ1-4 for the parts outside the CDR3, the full variable domain is DAMVIQNPRYQVTQFGKPVTLSCSQTLNHNVMYWYQQKSSQAPKLLFHYYDKDFNNEADTPDNFQSRRPNTSFCFLDIRSPGLGDTAMYLCATSIHRENEKLFFGSGTQLSVL.

The gene calls are TRBV27 and TRBJ2-7; TRBD2 is a possible D gene (6 bases). Germline lookup yields CDR1 MNHEY and CDR2 SMNVEV (reference sequence). V lost 3 bases to trimming and J lost 3 bases, with 15 bases between them. The CDR3 contains 15 residues. The CDR3 DNA reads TGTGCCAGCAGTTTCACGGGGGTATCAGGCTACGAGCAGTACTTC. This encodes CASSFTGVSGYEQYF.

The chain is built from TRBV2 and TRBJ1-1; no reliable D call. The CDR3 has 12 amino acids. V was clipped by 6 bases and J by 3 bases, with 8 bases between them. CDR1 is SNHLY and CDR2 is FYNNEI in the germline V gene. The CDR3 here is CASRDFDTEAFF. The CDR3 DNA follows: TGTGCCAGCAGGGACTTCGACACTGAAGCTTTCTTT.

V gene TRBV3-1 (or the pseudogene TRBV3-2) combines with J gene TRBJ1-4, with D tentatively TRBD1 (6 bases). Germline assignment: CDR1 LGHDT and CDR2 YNNKEL (reference sequence). CDR3 size: 16 residues. V lost 4 bases and J 0 bases, leaving 12 bases between the germline ends. Written as DNA, the CDR3 is TGTGCCAGCAGCCCTAACGCAGGGGCAACTAATGAAAAACTGTTTTTT. This encodes CASSPNAGATNEKLFF.

CDR3 region: CASDRFAGANVLTF. In DNA form, the CDR3 reads TGTGCCAGTGACAGGTTCGCGGGGGCCAACGTCCTGACTTTC. The gene calls are TRBV27 and TRBJ2-6, with a possible D match to TRBD1 (6 bases). V lost 9 bases and J 4 bases, leaving 13 bases between the germline ends. This CDR3 is 14 amino acids long. Looked up from germline, CDR1 is MNHEY and CDR2 is SMNVEV (reference sequence).

This clone came up once. V is TRBV28 and J is TRBJ2-1; a weak D match, TRBD1 (5 bases). The V end lost 8 bases, the J end lost 7 bases, and 24 bases lay between the germline ends. Per the germline V gene, CDR1 is MDHEN and CDR2 is SYDVKM. The CDR3 loop spans 16 amino acids. CDR3 in DNA: TGTGCCAGCGGAACTTACAGGTCAGGCATTCCGAATGAGCAGTTCTTC. This encodes CASGTYRSGIPNEQFF.

This chain joins TRBV10-3 and TRBJ1-2; D call uncertain. In germline, CDR1 is ENHRY, CDR2 SYGVKD. The CDR3 length is 14 residues. V was pared by 5 bases and J by 5 bases, with 15 bases between. The CDR3 region has the DNA TGTGCCATCAGTAAAGACACCGGGAGGTATGGCTACACCTTC. This gives the protein CAISKDTGRYGYTF.

J is TRBJ2-7 and V is TRBV18; the D gene is possibly TRBD2 (6 bases). V was pared by 3 bases and J by 7 bases, with 22 bases between. Germline-derived CDR1 and CDR2 are KGHSH and LQKENI. The CDR3 extends over 16 amino acids. The CDR3 DNA sequence: TGTGCCAGCTCACCCGCGGGAAGCGCAAGCCTACGAGAGCAGTACTTC. This sequence encodes CASSPAGSASLREQYF.

The genes are TRBV28 and TRBJ1-1; tentative D call: TRBD1 (5 bases). Germline CDR1 reads MDHEN; CDR2 reads SYDVKM. V lost 4 bases and J lost 1, with 16 bases in between. The CDR3 is 16 amino acids. The chain's CDR3 is CASSSGRVLQNTEAFF. DNA of the CDR3: TGTGCCAGCAGTTCGGGCAGGGTCCTCCAGAACACTGAAGCTTTCTTT.

This clone has a single count. CDR3 residues: CASSLLGVRGETQYF. The CDR3 coding sequence is TGTGCCAGCAGCTTATTGGGTGTCAGGGGAGAGACCCAGTACTTC. This sequence joins TRBV7-2 and TRBJ2-5; TRBD1 is a possible D gene (6 bases). Trimming pared 2 bases from V and 4 bases from J, leaving 14 bases between. Looked up from germline, CDR1 is SGHTA and CDR2 is FQGNSA. CDR3 length: 15 residues.

The V call is TRBV3-1 (or the pseudogene TRBV3-2), the J call TRBJ1-1; D may be TRBD1 (6 bases). With 1 base removed from V and 1 base from J, the gap between germline ends came to 10 bases. The CDR3 runs to 15 residues. The V gene's germline CDR1 is LGHDT and CDR2 YNNKEL (reference sequence). The CDR3 spells CASSQGRTENTEAFF. CDR3 in DNA: TGTGCCAGCAGCCAAGGCAGGACAGAGAACACTGAAGCTTTCTTT.

The rearrangement links TRBV4-1 to TRBJ2-1, with a weak D call TRBD1 (5 bases). V was shortened by 0 bases and J by 0 bases, with 9 bases between the two germline ends. The CDR3 consists of 16 residues. Germline CDR1 reads MGHRA; CDR2 reads YSYEKL. The CDR3 reads CASSQDTGSSYNEQFF. Written as DNA, the CDR3 is TGCGCCAGCAGCCAAGATACAGGCAGCTCCTACAATGAGCAGTTCTTC.

As DNA, the CDR3 is TGTGCCAGTAGCTCCCGTGCGAGACAGGGCTACAATGAGCAGTTCTTC. Protein product: CASSSRARQGYNEQFF. This chain joins TRBV19 and TRBJ2-1; 7 bases are shared with TRBD1. The CDR3 has 16 amino acids. V shed 6 bases, J shed 3 bases, and the junction held 11 bases outside the gene matches. Germline V gives CDR1 LNHDA, CDR2 SQIVND (reference sequence).

This chain links TRBV30 with TRBJ2-4; D might be TRBD2 (6 bases). From germline, CDR1 is GTSNPN and CDR2 SVGIG (reference sequence). The length of the CDR3 is 13 residues. V was cut by 0 bases and J by 7 bases, with 10 bases left in between. CDR3 DNA sequence: TGTGCCTGGAGTGTTAGAGGAGGGAACATTCAGTACTTC. Translated, it gives CAWSVRGGNIQYF.

The V and J genes are TRBV25-1 and TRBJ2-5; D gene unclear. V lost 2 bases and J 4 bases, leaving 11 bases between the germline ends. Germline V gives CDR1 MGHDK, CDR2 SYGVNS. The CDR3 length is 14 residues. In DNA, the CDR3 is TGTGCCAGCAGTGAAGCGATAGCCATAGAGACCCAGTACTTC. Its protein is CASSEAIAIETQYF. Full variable domain (rest looked up from reference TRBV25-1 and TRBJ2-5): EADIYQTPRYLVIGTGKKITLECSQTMGHDKMYWYQQDPGMELHLIHYSYGVNSTEKGDLSSESTVSRIRTEHFPLTLESARPSHTSQYLCASSEAIAIETQYFGPGTRLLVL.

The rearrangement uses TRBV28 and TRBJ1-6; D is possibly TRBD1 (5 bases). Per germline, CDR1 MDHEN and CDR2 SYDVKM. The CDR3 has 15 amino acids. V was trimmed by 2 bases and J by 7 bases, leaving 12 bases between them. The CDR3 spells CASSLMAGWNSPLHF. As DNA, the CDR3 is TGTGCCAGCAGTTTAATGGCAGGGTGGAATTCACCCCTCCACTTT.

The chain joins TRBV7-9 to TRBJ2-7; 13 nucleotides agree with TRBD2. V lost 1 base to trimming and J lost 0 bases; unmatched junction nucleotides: 3. Per germline, CDR1 SEHNR and CDR2 FQNEAQ (reference sequence). The CDR3 has 17 amino acids. The DNA of the CDR3 is TGTGCCAGCAGCTTAGAACTAGCGGGAGGGCCCTCCTACGAGCAGTACTTC. Residues: CASSLELAGGPSYEQYF.

This chain links TRBV5-1 with TRBJ2-7, with D tentatively TRBD2 (7 bases). V lost 0 bases to trimming and J lost 4 bases, with 14 bases between them. The CDR3 sequence is 15 residues long. Looked up from germline, CDR1 is SGHRS and CDR2 is YFSETQ. The DNA of the CDR3 is TGCGCCAGCAGCTTGGTGGCGGGGGCAGGGTACGAGCAGTACTTC. Translating gives CASSLVAGAGYEQYF.

The chain carries TRBV19 and TRBJ2-7, with D perhaps matching TRBD1 (5 bases). The germline V gene has CDR1 LNHDA and CDR2 SQIVND (reference sequence). The V end lost 1 base, the J end lost 0 bases, and 7 bases lay between the germline ends. The CDR3 extends over 14 amino acids. For the CDR3, the DNA is TGTGCCAGTAGTATAGCGGACAACTCCTACGAGCAGTACTTC. This sequence encodes CASSIADNSYEQYF.